This T cell receptor beta chain was profiled in a study of shared clonotypes between healthy human individuals. Study conclusions and caveats: A few donors had about 5.1% of their naive CD4 clonotypes in common. Generation probabilities of non-shared clonotypes were lower (relative to those shared by all four donors).

Germline-derived CDR1 and CDR2 are SQVTM and ANQGSEA. Trimming shortened V by 3 bases and J by 3 bases, and 12 bases separated the two germline ends. This CDR3 region has 14 residues. CD45RA-negative memory and CD45RA+ naive subsets were split from the CD4+ cells. On this clone itself: As yet, its antigen is unknown.

Produced via immunoSEQ multiplex PCR; TCRdb's table is partial and in-frame only. This sample has around 1,100,000 clones, with approximately 80% found just once. This receptor was identified in a man in his late teens or twenties in good health. Some clones in this sample may be carry-over from other donors' samples. The V and J genes are TRBV29-1 and TRBJ2-1, with a possible D match to TRBD1 (5 bases). Sequenced material: memory CD4+ T cells from PBMCs. Subset of the sample: CD45RA-negative fraction. CDR3 sequence: CSVERPDIYNEQFF. DNA of the CDR3: TGCAGCGTTGAGAGGCCGGACATCTACAATGAGCAGTTCTTC.